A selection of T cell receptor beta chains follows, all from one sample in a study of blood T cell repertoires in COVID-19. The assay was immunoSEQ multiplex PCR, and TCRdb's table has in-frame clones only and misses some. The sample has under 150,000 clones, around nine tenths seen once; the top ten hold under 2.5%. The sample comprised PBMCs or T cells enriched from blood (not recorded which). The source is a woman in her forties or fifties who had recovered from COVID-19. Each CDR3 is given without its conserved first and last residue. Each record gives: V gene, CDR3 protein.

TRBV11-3,ASSFGRANSPLH
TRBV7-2,ASSLDDLSVDGYT
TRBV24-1,ATSDGPQRGTDTQY
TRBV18,ASSPGRGGLEGSYEQY
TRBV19,ASSPRTGITDTQY
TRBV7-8,ASSWAGNEQY
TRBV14,ASSHGTGPNSPLH
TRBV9,ASSPSGTLTYEQY
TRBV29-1,STNRGLGLNTEAF
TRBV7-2,ASSSYQETQY
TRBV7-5,ARSLISCNQPQH
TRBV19,ATGGGFNYGYT
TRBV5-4,ASSFGGTGDIYGYT
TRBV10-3,AISENRGPNYGYT
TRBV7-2,ASSLRRDATNEKLF
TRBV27,ASSLEGIDYEQY
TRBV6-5,ASRPTGATEAF
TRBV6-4,ASSVTSGGTDTQY
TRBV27,ASSLFGGPYEQY
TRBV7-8,ASSPNSVQETQY
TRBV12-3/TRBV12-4,ASGRDRVAGYT